The sequence of this T cell receptor beta chain was determined in a study of blood T cell repertoires in COVID-19 (dated by TCRdb to the early 2020s). For the study in its entirety: The collaborator samples originated in the United States, Italy and Spain and spanned the acute and convalescent phases of COVID-19. The material from the prospective study consisted of cDNA or gDNA derived from T cells, B-cell-depleted T cells, or PBMCs. The dataset comprised deeply sampled blood TCRbeta repertoires from subjects exposed to, actively infected with, or recovered from COVID-19. A freely available public database, intended as a resource for researchers studying the immune response to SARS-CoV-2, is where the repertoires were released. Samples were obtained from the ongoing ImmuneRACE study (first 160 participants) and from some 1,300 subjects provided by 6 global collaborators. Nearly every sample came with metadata listing a de-identified subject ID, COVID-19 status, age in years and sex. HLA class I and class II types, where available, came from metadata supplied by the sample provider rather than from assay-based typing. The research as a whole found: How much clinical and demographic metadata was included differed by source and by participant, and the metadata was provided uncurated.

TCRbeta CDR3 regions were amplified from genomic DNA by means of the immunoSEQ Assay, a bias-controlled multiplex PCR. The authors' pipeline ran thus. The number of nucleated cells in each sample was estimated from the amplification of reference gene primers within the assay. To quantify the absolute abundance of each unique TCRbeta CDR3 rearrangement, sequence reads were collapsed and filtered. For each sample, productive Simpson clonality was calculated as the square root of Simpson's diversity index across productive rearrangements. TCRdb took over this immuneACCESS table, retaining in-frame rearrangements with V and J assigned. Such tables are incomplete; in checked studies, under half of the missing clones stem from an unresolved V gene, and the remainder is unexplained. V, J and clone size are taken as reported in that table, and D and trimming were inferred from the DNA itself. This sample has roughly 140,000 clones in its table, and 80% to 90% of those were observed once. Roughly 8% of the sample lies in the top ten.

At one collaborating source in Seattle, patients were enrolled during active infection and were followed longitudinally through the course of disease. The collaborating institutions used their own protocols to collect whole blood in K2EDTA tubes. For TCRbeta analysis, collaborators shipped samples in one of three forms: frozen whole blood, isolated PBMCs, or DNA extracted from either of those sample types. A note on this clone: Its antigen is still unknown. Per-base quality was not reported, and no clone a single base away is much larger than it.

CDR1 and CDR2, per the germline V gene, are SNHLY and FYNNEI. Its CDR3 holds 15 amino acids, cysteine through phenylalanine. CDR3 DNA is the only sequence kept; it has 45 bases, read in frame from the first base. Germline trimming amounts to 5 bases on V and 5 bases on J, with 8 as the count of junction bases outside the gene matches. The V and J genes are TRBV2 and TRBJ1-5, with TRBD1 identical over 8 junction bases. Sequences were obtained from peripheral blood. This clonotype was obtained from a woman aged 60 to 75 with COVID-19, enrolled during active disease. The nucleotides are TGTGCCAGCAGTCCCGGGACAGGTGGTCATCAGCCCCAGCATTTT. Translated, it gives CASSPGTGGHQPQHF.